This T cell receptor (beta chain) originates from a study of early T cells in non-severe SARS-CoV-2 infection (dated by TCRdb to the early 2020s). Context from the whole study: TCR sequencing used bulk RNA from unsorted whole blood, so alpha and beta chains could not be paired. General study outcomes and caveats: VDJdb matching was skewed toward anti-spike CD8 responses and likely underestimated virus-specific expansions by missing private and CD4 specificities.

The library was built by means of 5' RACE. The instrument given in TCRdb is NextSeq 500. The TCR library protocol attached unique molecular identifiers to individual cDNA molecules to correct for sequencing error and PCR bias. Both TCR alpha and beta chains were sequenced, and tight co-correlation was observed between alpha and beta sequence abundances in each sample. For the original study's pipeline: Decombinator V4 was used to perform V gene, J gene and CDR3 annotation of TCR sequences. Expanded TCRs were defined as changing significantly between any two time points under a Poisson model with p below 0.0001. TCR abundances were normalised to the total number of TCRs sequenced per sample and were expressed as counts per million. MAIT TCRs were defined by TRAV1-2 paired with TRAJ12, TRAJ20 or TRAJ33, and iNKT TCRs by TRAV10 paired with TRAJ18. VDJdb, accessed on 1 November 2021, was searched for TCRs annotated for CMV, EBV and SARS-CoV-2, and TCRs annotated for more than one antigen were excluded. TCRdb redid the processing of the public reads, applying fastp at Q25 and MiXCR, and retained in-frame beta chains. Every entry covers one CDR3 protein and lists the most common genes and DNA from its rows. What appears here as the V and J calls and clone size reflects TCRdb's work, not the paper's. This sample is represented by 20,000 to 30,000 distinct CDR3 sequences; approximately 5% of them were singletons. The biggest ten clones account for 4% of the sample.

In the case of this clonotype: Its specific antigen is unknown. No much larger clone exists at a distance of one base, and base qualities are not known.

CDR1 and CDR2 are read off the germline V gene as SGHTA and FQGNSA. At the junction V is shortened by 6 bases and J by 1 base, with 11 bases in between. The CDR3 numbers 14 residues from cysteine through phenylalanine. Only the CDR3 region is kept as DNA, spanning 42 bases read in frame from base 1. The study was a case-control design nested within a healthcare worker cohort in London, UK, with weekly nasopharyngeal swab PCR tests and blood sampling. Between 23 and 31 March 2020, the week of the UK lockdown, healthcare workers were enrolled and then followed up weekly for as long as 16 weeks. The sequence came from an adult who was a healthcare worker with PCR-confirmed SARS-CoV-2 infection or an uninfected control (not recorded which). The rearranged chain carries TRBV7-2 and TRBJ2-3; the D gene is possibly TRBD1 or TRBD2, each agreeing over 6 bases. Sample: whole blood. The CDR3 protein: CASRYGGGTDTQYF. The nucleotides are TGTGCCAGCAGATACGGGGGCGGCACAGATACGCAGTATTTT.